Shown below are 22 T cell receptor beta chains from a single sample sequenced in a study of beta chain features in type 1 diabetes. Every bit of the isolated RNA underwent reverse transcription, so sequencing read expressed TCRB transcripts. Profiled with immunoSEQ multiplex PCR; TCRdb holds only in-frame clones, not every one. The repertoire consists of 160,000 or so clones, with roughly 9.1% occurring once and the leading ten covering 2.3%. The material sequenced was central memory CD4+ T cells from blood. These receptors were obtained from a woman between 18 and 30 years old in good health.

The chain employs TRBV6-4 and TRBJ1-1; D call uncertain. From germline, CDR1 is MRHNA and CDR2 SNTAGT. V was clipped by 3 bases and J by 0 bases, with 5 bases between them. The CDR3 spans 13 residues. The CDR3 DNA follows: TGTGCCAGCAGTGAACAGCTGAACACTGAAGCTTTCTTT. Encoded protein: CASSEQLNTEAFF.

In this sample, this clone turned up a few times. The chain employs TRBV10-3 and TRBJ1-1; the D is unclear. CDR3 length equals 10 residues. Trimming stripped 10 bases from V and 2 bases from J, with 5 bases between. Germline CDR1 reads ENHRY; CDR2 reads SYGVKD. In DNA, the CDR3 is TGTGCCACTTTTAACACTGAAGCTTTCTTT. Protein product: CATFNTEAFF.

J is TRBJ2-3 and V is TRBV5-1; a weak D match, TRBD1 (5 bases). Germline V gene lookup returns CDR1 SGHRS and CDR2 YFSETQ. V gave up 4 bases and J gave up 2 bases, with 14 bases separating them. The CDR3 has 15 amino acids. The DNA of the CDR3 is TGCGCCAGCAGCGTCCAGGGTAGGGACACAGATACGCAGTATTTT. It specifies CASSVQGRDTDTQYF.

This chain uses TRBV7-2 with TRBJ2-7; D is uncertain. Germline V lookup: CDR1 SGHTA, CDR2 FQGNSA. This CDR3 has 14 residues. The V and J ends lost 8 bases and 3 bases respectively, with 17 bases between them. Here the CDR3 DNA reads TGTGCCAGCGGAATCTCTAGAGGCAACTACGAGCAGTACTTC. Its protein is CASGISRGNYEQYF.

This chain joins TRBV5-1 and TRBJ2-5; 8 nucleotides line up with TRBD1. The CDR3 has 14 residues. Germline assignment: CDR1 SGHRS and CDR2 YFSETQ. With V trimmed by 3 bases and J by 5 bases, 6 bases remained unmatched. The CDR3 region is CASSWPSGGETQYF. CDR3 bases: TGCGCCAGCAGCTGGCCCTCAGGGGGCGAGACCCAGTACTTC.

CDR3 sequence reads: CASSSNLVGSGAGYTF. CDR3 sequence (DNA): TGCGCCAGCAGCTCCAACCTGGTCGGGTCAGGGGCTGGCTACACCTTC. The gene calls are TRBV5-1 and TRBJ1-2; possibly TRBD1 for D (6 bases). V shed 3 bases and J shed 7 bases, with 22 bases lying between them. Germline CDR1 reads SGHRS; CDR2 reads YFSETQ. The CDR3 loop spans 16 amino acids. The full variable domain, completed using reference TRBV5-1 and TRBJ1-2, is KAGVTQTPRYLIKTRGQQVTLSCSPISGHRSVSWYQQTPGQGLQFLFEYFSETQRNKGNFPGRFSGRQFSNSRSEMNVSTLELGDSALYLCASSSNLVGSGAGYTFGSGTRLTVV.

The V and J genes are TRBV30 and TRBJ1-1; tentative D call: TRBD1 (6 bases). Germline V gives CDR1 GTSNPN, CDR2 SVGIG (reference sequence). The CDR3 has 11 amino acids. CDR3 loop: CAAYRDTEAFF. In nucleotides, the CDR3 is TGTGCTGCATACAGGGACACTGAAGCTTTCTTT. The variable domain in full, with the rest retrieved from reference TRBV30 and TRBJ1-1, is SQTIHQWPATLVQPVGSPLSLECTVEGTSNPNLYWYRQAAGRGLQLLFYSVGIGQISSEVPQNLSASRPQDRQFILSSKKLLLSDSGFYLCAAYRDTEAFFGQGTRLTVV.

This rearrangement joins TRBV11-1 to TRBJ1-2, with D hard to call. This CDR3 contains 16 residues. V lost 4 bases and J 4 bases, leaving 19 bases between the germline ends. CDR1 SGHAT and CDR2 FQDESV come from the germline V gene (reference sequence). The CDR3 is CASSSRGSMGGYGYTF. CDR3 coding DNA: TGTGCCAGCAGCTCAAGAGGGTCCATGGGTGGCTATGGCTACACCTTC.

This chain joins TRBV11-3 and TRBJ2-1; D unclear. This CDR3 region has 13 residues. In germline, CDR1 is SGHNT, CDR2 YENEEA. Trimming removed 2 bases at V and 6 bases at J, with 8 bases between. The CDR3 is CASSLLRSNEQFF. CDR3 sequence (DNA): TGTGCCAGCAGCTTACTGCGATCCAATGAGCAGTTCTTC.

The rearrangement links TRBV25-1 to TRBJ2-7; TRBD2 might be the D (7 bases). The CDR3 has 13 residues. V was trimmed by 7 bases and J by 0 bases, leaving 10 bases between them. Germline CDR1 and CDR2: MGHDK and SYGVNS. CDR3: CASMGGLSYEQYF. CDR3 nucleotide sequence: TGTGCCAGCATGGGGGGGCTCTCCTACGAGCAGTACTTC.

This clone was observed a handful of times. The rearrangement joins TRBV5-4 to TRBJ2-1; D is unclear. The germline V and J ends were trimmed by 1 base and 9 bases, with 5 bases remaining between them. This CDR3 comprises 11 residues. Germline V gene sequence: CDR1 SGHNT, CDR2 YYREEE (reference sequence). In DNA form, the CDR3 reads TGTGCCAGCAGCTTGACAGCTGAGCAGTTCTTC. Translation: CASSLTAEQFF.

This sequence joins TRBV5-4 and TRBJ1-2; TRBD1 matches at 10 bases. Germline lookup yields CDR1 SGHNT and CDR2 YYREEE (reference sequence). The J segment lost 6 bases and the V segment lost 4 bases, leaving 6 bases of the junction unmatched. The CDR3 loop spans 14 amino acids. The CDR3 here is CASSPDRGAHGYTF. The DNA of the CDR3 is TGTGCCAGCAGCCCGGACAGGGGGGCCCATGGCTACACCTTC.

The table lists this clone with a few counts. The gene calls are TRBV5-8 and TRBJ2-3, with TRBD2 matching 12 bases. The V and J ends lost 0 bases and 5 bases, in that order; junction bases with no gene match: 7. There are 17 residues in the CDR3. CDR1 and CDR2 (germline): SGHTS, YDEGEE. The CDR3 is CASSLGLAGGPRDTQYF. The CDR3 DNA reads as TGTGCCAGCAGCTTGGGGCTAGCGGGGGGGCCGAGAGATACGCAGTATTTT.

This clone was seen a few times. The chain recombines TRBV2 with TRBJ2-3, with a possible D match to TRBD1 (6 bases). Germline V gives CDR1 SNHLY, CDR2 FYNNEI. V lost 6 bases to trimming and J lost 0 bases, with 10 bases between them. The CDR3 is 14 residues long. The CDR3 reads CASRRDTSTDTQYF. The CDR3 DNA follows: TGTGCCAGCAGGAGGGACACTAGCACAGATACGCAGTATTTT.

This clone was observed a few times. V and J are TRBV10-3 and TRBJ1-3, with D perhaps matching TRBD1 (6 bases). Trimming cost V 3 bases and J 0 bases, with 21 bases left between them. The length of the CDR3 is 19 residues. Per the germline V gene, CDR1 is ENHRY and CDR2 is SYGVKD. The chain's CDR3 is CAISERGGGHRISGNTIYF. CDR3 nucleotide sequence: TGTGCCATCAGTGAACGAGGGGGGGGACATCGCATCTCTGGAAACACCATATATTTT.

CDR3 residues: CASKKWDRDFDEAFF. CDR3 coding DNA: TGTGCCAGCAAGAAATGGGACAGGGATTTTGATGAAGCTTTCTTT. This chain uses TRBV28 with TRBJ1-1; 9 bases are shared with TRBD1. CDR3 length: 15 residues. V shed 7 bases and J 7 bases; nucleotides not matched to a gene: 13. Germline V gene data show CDR1 as MDHEN and CDR2 as SYDVKM.

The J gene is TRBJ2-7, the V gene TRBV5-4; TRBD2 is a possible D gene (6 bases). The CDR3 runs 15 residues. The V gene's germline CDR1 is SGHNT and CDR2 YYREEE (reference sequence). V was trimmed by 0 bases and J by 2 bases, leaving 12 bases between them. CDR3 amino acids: CASSLVGTRPYEQYF. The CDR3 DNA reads TGTGCCAGCAGCTTGGTCGGGACTCGACCCTACGAGCAGTACTTC.

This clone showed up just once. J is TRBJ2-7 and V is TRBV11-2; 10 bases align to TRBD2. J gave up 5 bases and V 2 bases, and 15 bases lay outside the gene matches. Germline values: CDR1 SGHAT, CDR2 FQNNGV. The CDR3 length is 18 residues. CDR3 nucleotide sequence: TGTGCCAGCAGCTTAATTGTGGCACTAGCGGGAAGGAGAGACGAGCAGTACTTC. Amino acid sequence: CASSLIVALAGRRDEQYF.

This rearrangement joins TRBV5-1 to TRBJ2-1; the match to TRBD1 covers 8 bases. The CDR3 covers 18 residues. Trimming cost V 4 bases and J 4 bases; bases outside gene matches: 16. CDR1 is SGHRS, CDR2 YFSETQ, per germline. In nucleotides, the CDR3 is TGCGCCAGCAGCGGGGAAGGACAGGGCGGTTATCGATACAATGAGCAGTTCTTC. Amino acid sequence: CASSGEGQGGYRYNEQFF.

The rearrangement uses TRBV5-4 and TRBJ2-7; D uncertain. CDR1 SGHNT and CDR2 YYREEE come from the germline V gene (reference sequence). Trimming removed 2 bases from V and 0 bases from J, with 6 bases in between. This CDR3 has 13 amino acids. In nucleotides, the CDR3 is TGTGCCAGCAGCTTAACGGGCTCCTACGAGCAGTACTTC. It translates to CASSLTGSYEQYF.

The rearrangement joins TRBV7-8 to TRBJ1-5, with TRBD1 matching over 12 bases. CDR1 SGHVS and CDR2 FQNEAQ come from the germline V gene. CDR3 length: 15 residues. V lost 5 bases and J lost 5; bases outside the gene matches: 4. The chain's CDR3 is CASSLGTGGDQPQHF. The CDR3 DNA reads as TGTGCCAGCAGCCTGGGGACAGGGGGCGATCAGCCCCAGCATTTT.

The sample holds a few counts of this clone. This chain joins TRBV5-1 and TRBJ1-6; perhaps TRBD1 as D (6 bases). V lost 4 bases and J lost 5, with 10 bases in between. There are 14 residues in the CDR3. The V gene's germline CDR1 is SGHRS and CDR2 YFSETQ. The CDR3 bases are TGCGCCAGCAGCAGGACAGAAGATAATTCACCCCTCCACTTT. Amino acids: CASSRTEDNSPLHF.